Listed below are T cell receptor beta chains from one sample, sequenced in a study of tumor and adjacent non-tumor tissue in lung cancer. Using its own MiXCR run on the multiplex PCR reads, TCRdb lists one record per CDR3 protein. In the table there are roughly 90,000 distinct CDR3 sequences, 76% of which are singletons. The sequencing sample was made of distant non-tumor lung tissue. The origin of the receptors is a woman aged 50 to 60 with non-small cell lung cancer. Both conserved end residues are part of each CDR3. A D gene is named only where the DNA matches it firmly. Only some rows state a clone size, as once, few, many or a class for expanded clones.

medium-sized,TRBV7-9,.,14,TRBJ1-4,TGTGCCAGCAGCCGATCGGGGCAAAATGAAAAACTGTTTTTT,CASSRSGQNEKLFF
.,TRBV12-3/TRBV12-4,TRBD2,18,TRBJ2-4,TGTGCCAGCAATTTCGTCGGCGGACTAGCGGGAGCCAATAACATTCAGTACTTC,CASNFVGGLAGANNIQYF
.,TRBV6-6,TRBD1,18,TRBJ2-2,TGTGCCAGTACTAACGTGCGGACAGGGGGTGTGAACACCGGGGAGCTGTTTTTT,CASTNVRTGGVNTGELFF
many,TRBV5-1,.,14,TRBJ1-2,TGCGCCAGCAGCTTGTCCGGGGAGGGCTATGGCTACACCTTC,CASSLSGEGYGYTF
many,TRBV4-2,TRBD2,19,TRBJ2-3,TGTGCCAGCAGCCAAGAAGGGGGGCTAGCGGGAGGGATATCAGATACGCAGTATTTT,CASSQEGGLAGGISDTQYF
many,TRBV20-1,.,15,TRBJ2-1,TGCAGTGCCAGGCTTCCGGGACACGACTACAATGAGCAGTTCTTC,CSARLPGHDYNEQFF
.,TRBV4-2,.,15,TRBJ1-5,TGTGCCAGCAGCCAAGAGCTCACCAACAATCAGCCCCAGCATTTT,CASSQELTNNQPQHF
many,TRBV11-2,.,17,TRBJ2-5,TGTGCCAGCAGCTTAGATTCGGAGCGGATTATCGGAGAGACCCAGTACTTC,CASSLDSERIIGETQYF
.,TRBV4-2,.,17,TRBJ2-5,TGTGCCATCAGCCAAGTACCTACCGGGAGTGTAGGAGAGACCCAGTACTTC,CAISQVPTGSVGETQYF
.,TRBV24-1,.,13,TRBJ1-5,TGTGCCACCAGTAATTTTGCCGGACAGTCCCAGCATTTT,CATSNFAGQSQHF
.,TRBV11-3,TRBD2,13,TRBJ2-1,TGCGCCAGCAGCCCCGGGGGGTACAATGAGCAGTTCTTC,CASSPGGYNEQFF
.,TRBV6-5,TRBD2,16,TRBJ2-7,TGTGCCAGCAGTCATAGGGTTCTAGCGGGGGCCTACGAGCAGTACTTC,CASSHRVLAGAYEQYF
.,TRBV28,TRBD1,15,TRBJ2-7,TGTGCCAGCAGTTTTCACCGGGACAGGACCTACGAGCAGTACTTC,CASSFHRDRTYEQYF
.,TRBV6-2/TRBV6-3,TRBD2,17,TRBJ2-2,TGTGCCAGCAGTTCCAGGACTAGCAGGGGAAGGACCGGGGTGCTGTTTTTT,CASSSRTSRGRTGVLFF
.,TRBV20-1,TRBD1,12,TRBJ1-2,TGCAGTCCCATGGGAGGGGGCAGTGGCTACACCTTC,CSPMGGGSGYTF
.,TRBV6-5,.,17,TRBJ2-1,TGTGCATGCAATTACTCCTTTGCCCCCAGCTCCTACAATGAGCAGTTCTTC,CACNYSFAPSSYNEQFF
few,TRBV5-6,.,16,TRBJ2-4,TGTGCCAGCAGCCGCGGGACAGTTCCTTTAAGGGGCATTCGGTACTTC,CASSRGTVPLRGIRYF
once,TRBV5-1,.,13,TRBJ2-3,TGCGCCAGCCGATTGCCCGGTCCAGATACGCAGTTTTTT,CASRLPGPDTQFF
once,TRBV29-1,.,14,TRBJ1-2,TGCAGCGTCCTCCCACTGACGGCTAACTATGGCTACGCCTTC,CSVLPLTANYGYAF
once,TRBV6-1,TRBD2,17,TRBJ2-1,TGTGCCAGCAATGAAAAGGGACTAGGGGGAACCTACAATGAGCAGTTCTTC,CASNEKGLGGTYNEQFF
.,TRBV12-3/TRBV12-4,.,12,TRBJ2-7,TGTGCCAGCGGCCGTGATTACTACGAGCAGTACTTC,CASGRDYYEQYF
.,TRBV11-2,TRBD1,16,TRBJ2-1,TGTGCCAGCAGCATTGAGGCGAGACAGGGTATGAATGAGCAGTTCTTC,CASSIEARQGMNEQFF
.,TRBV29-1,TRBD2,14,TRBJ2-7,TGCAGCTTCATCAGCGGGAGGGAAATCCACATGCAGTACTTC,CSFISGREIHMQYF
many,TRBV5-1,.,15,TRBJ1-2,TGCGCCAGCAGCTTGGACGGCGGGCGCTCCTATGGCTACACCTTC,CASSLDGGRSYGYTF
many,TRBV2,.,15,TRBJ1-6,TGTGCCAGCAGTGAAGTAGGGGCCTATAATTCACCCCTCCACTTT,CASSEVGAYNSPLHF
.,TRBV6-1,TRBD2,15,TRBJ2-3,TGTGCCAGCAGTGAAGTAGCGGGAGGGCCAGATACACAGTATTTT,CASSEVAGGPDTQYF
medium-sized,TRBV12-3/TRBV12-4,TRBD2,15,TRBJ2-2,TGTGCCAGCAGTTGGACTAGCGGAAACACCGGGGAGCTGTTTTTT,CASSWTSGNTGELFF
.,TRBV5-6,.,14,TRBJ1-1,TGTGCAAGCAGGTGGGGGGGAACGAACACTGATGCTTTCTTT,CASRWGGTNTDAFF
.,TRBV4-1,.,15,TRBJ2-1,TGCGCTAGCAGCCAACCCACTTGCGGAGGGGCTGAGCAGTTCTTC,CASSQPTCGGAEQFF
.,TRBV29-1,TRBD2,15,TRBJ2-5,TGCAGCCTCCGAGTAGCGGGGGGATTACAAGAGACCCAATACTTC,CSLRVAGGLQETQYF
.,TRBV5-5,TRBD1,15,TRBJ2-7,TGTGCCAGCAGCTTGTCGGGACAGGGGAATTATAAGCAGTACTTC,CASSLSGQGNYKQYF
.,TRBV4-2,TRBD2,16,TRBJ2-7,TGTGTCAGCAGCCGGGAGGATGTGTCACCAATAAGCGAGCAGTACTTC,CVSSREDVSPISEQYF
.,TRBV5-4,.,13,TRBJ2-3,TGTGCCAGCAGCTTGGGGACCACAGATACGCAGTATTTT,CASSLGTTDTQYF
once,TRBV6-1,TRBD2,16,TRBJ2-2,TGTGCCAGTAGTTCCGGGACTAGTGTTAACACCGGGAAGCTGTTTTTT,CASSSGTSVNTGKLFF
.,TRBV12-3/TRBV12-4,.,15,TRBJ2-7,TGTGCCCGCAGTTCCCGACATGAGGGGTCCTACGAGCAGTGCTTC,CARSSRHEGSYEQCF
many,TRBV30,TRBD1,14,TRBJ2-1,TGTGCCTGGAGTGTACAGGGGGCAAGGAATGAGCAGTTCTTC,CAWSVQGARNEQFF
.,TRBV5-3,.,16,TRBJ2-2,TGTGCCAGAAGCCTGCGCCGGGACTGCCCTCGTGGGGAGCTGTCTTTT,CARSLRRDCPRGELSF
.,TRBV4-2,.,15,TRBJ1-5,TGTGCCAGCAGCCAAGACCTCACTAACAGCCAGCCCCAGCATTTT,CASSQDLTNSQPQHF
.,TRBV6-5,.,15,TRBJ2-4,TGTGCCAGCACTGGCTCCCGAGTAGCCAAAAGCATTCAGTACTTC,CASTGSRVAKSIQYF
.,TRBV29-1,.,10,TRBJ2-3,TGCAGCGTTGGCACAGATACGCAGTATTTT,CSVGTDTQYF
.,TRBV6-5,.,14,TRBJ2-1,TGTGCCAGCAGACTAGGGACAACCTACAGTGAGCAATTCTTC,CASRLGTTYSEQFF
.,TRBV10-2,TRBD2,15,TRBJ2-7,TGCGCCAGTAGACTCGGGACTAGCGTCTCCCACGAGCAGTACTTC,CASRLGTSVSHEQYF
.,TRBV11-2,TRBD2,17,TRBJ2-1,TGTGCCAGTAGCTTACGGGTTATTAGCGGGAGGGCCGGTGAACAGTTCTTC,CASSLRVISGRAGEQFF
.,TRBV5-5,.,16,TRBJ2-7,TGTGCCAGCGGATTCTCCATTTTCGACAGAGCCTACGATCAGTACTTC,CASGFSIFDRAYDQYF
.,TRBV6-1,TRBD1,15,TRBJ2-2,TGTGACAGCAGTGAAGGCAGGGGGCACGCTGGGGAGCTGTTTTTT,CDSSEGRGHAGELFF
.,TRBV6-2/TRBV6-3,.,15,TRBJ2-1,TGTGCCAGCAGCCCCGGAGTACCGGCTGTAAATGAGCAGTTCTTC,CASSPGVPAVNEQFF
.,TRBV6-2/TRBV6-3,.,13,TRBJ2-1,TGTGTCGGCAGCTCAGACGGGTACAATGAGCAGTTCTTC,CVGSSDGYNEQFF
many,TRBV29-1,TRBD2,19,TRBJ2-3,TGCAGCGTTGCCCGGGAACCCCTGACTAGCGGGAGGCCCACAGATACGCAGTATTTT,CSVAREPLTSGRPTDTQYF
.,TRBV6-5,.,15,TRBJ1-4,TGTGTCAGCAGTTACTCGGGCGGCGGTGGAGAAAAACTGCTTTTT,CVSSYSGGGGEKLLF
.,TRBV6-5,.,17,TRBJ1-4,TGTACCAGCAGCCATATTAATCCAGGGGACTCTAATGAACAACTGTTTTTT,CTSSHINPGDSNEQLFF
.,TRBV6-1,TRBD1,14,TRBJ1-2,TGTGCCAGCAGTGAATCGATGGACGAAGGGGGCCACACCTTC,CASSESMDEGGHTF